This T cell receptor (beta chain) appears in the sequencing data of a study of blood T cells in healthy people across ages (dated by TCRdb to the mid-2010s). A note on the overall study: In model experiments, roughly one uniquely barcoded TCR beta cDNA molecule per two T cells was captured by template switching. Age-related changes in TCR beta repertoire diversity were measured in the study by deep sequencing normalized with unique cDNA molecular identifiers. Donors were grouped into four age groups: young (average approximately 16 years), middle-aged (approximately 41), aged (about 59) and long-lived (approximately 75). To avoid experimental bias, donors of different ages were distributed randomly across sequencing lanes. For two donors (one aged 18 to 30 and one aged 80 or older), the study analyzed two additional independent replicas of 1 million unique cDNA reads from the same blood draw.

The approximately 40 donors, aged roughly 6 to 95 years, were systemically healthy Caucasian individuals from Russia. Each donor gave 8.5 to 10 milliliters of peripheral blood, collected into EDTA-treated Vacutainer tubes. Ficoll-Paque density-gradient centrifugation was used to isolate PBMCs, with at least 7 million per sample. Trizol reagent was used to extract total RNA from the PBMCs, yielding at least 6 micrograms per sample. Naive CD45RAhigh/CD27high T cell percentages were measured by flow cytometry on a PBMC aliquot from every donor. The paper's findings and limits, for the study overall: Compared with the aged group, the long-lived group had more naive CD4+ T cells, fewer expanded clones and increased TCR diversity, a pattern suggesting age selection. As age increased, observed TCR beta diversity per million T cells dropped in a roughly linear way, and a significant reduction was already evident by age about 36. Bulk unsorted PBMC profiling prevented conclusive comparison of naive and antigen-experienced compartments. Because the CMV infection status of the donors was unknown, age-related changes in expanded clonotypes may potentially have been confounded. There was a strong correlation between observed TCR beta diversity and the percentage of naive T cells measured by flow cytometry. Estimates of total diversity based on one million sequenced T cells were considered lower bounds and underestimates.

On this clonotype: This receptor's antigen is unknown. There are no base qualities to consult, and no much larger clone falls within one base.

The library was built by means of 5' RACE. The run used an Illumina HiSeq 2500. A second PCR of roughly 6 to 11 cycles was run with a J-beta primer mix and a sample-barcoded 5' primer. A template-switch 5' adaptor carrying 12 random nucleotides introduced a unique molecular identifier onto each TCR beta cDNA molecule. Each sample yielded at least 2.5 million CDR3-containing paired-end reads. All of the RNA was converted into first-strand cDNA using the Mint cDNA synthesis kit, with a TRBC-specific oligonucleotide serving as the primer. All cDNA was treated with uracil-DNA glycosylase and then went through a first 18-cycle PCR with the universal primers M1SS and BC2_uni_R. The paper's processing steps were these. For normalization, 1 million high-quality reads, each with a distinct molecular identifier, were randomly selected from each sample. Instead of being binned into consensus sequences, reads with shared molecular identifiers were discarded. MiTCR, set to a Q25 quality threshold and the strictest error-elimination algorithm, was used for CDR3 identification, clonotype clustering and error correction. Lower-bound total TCR beta diversity was estimated with a nonparametric unseen species model using Euler transformation. TCRdb ran its own pipeline on the public reads, namely fastp trimming at Q25 and MiXCR clone calling, and kept in-frame beta chains. Every entry covers one CDR3 protein and lists the most common genes and DNA from its rows. These V and J calls originate from TCRdb's pipeline instead of the authors' own analysis. The sample table lists around 800,000 distinct CDR3 sequences, about 53% of them with a count of one. Roughly 37% of the sample belongs to the ten largest clones.

Reading the germline V gene (reference sequence) gives CDR1 LGHDT and CDR2 YNNKEL. The CDR3 contains 12 residues, cysteine and phenylalanine counted. Solely the CDR3 DNA is kept, with 36 bases framed from the first base. The junction carries 7 bases between V and J, which are trimmed by 1 base and 6 bases respectively. The V gene is TRBV3-1 and the J gene is TRBJ2-7; matching of 5 bases hints at TRBD1 as the D gene. The material sequenced was blood. This clonotype was sampled from a man at least 80 years old in good health. The CDR3 amino acid sequence is: CASSQGQGEQYF. The DNA sequence follows: TGTGCCAGCAGCCAAGGTCAGGGCGAGCAGTACTTC.